This note documents a single T cell receptor beta chain sequence. This table comes from immunoSEQ multiplex PCR, and its TCRdb copy is limited to in-frame clones, with some not included. The sample includes 400,000 to 500,000 clones, roughly 89% of them seen just once. Trimming cost V 3 bases and J 1 base; bases outside gene matches: 8. This CDR3 is 16 amino acids long. Germline V gives CDR1 MGHDK, CDR2 SYGVNS. This record belongs to a study of blood T cell repertoires in COVID-19. The chain is built from TRBV25-1 and TRBJ1-1; 7 nucleotides match TRBD1. This receptor was identified in a woman aged 25 to 39 with active or convalescent COVID-19. The specimen was peripheral blood. CDR3 nucleotides: TGTGCCAGCAGTGATCATCCCGGGACAGAGAACACTGAAGCTTTCTTT. Translation gives CASSDHPGTENTEAFF.